These 14 T cell receptor beta chains originate from one sample sequenced in a study of cytomegalovirus exposure and HLA in healthy donors. Libraries were prepared by immunoSEQ multiplex PCR; TCRdb keeps only in-frame clonotypes and omits some of them. The sample lists 80,000 to 100,000 clones, roughly 87% occurring once. Sequenced: PBMCs. The receptors were gathered from a man between 18 and 29 years old in good health and CMV-seropositive.

The rearrangement links TRBV5-6 to TRBJ2-2; D is possibly TRBD1 (6 bases). The CDR3 contains 17 residues. Germline V lookup: CDR1 SGHDT, CDR2 YYEEEE. V gave up 5 bases and J gave up 5 bases, with 22 bases separating them. The CDR3 here is CASRPSTGRVLTGELFF. The CDR3 region has the DNA TGTGCCAGCAGACCTTCTACAGGGAGAGTTTTAACCGGGGAGCTGTTTTTT.

This clone was counted many times. The genes are TRBV4-1 and TRBJ2-5, with D possibly TRBD1 on 5 matching bases. The germline V gene has CDR1 MGHRA and CDR2 YSYEKL. This CDR3 has 14 residues. With 0 bases removed from V and 3 bases from J, the gap between germline ends came to 8 bases. The CDR3 DNA reads TGCGCCAGCAGCCAAGATGCAGGGAAAGAGACCCAGTACTTC. Translating gives CASSQDAGKETQYF.

The rearrangement joins TRBV27 to TRBJ1-5; D not resolved. The germline gives CDR1 MNHEY, CDR2 SMNVEV (reference sequence). CDR3 length equals 13 residues. Trimming pared 0 bases from V and 2 bases from J, leaving 2 bases between. CDR3 amino acids: CASSLSGNQPQHF. The CDR3 nucleotides are TGTGCCAGCAGTTTATCCGGCAATCAGCCCCAGCATTTT.

This chain links TRBV7-9 with TRBJ1-4; the match to TRBD1 covers 8 bases. V dropped 1 base and J dropped 8; count of bases not matched to a gene: 6. The V gene's germline CDR1 is SEHNR and CDR2 FQNEAQ (reference sequence). The CDR3 contains 15 residues. CDR3 in DNA: TGTGCCAGCAGCTTAGAACAGGGGGGCGGCGAAAAACTGTTTTTT. Translating gives CASSLEQGGGEKLFF.

The chain is built from TRBV20-1 and TRBJ2-2, with D possibly being TRBD2 (7 bases). This CDR3 comprises 11 residues. Per germline, CDR1 DFQATT and CDR2 SNEGSKA (reference sequence). V gave up 4 bases and J gave up 16 bases, with 16 bases separating them. Here the CDR3 DNA reads TGCAGTGCTATGGACGGGGGGCTGACGTTTTTT. It codes for CSAMDGGLTFF.

The chain joins TRBV9 to TRBJ1-1; D not certain. Trimming removed 2 bases from V and 0 bases from J, with 8 bases in between. This CDR3 has 14 amino acids. Germline V CDR1 and CDR2: SGDLS, YYNGEE. The CDR3 protein is CASSVEQMNTEAFF. The DNA of the CDR3 is TGTGCCAGCAGCGTCGAACAGATGAACACTGAAGCTTTCTTT.

The gene calls are TRBV4-3 and TRBJ1-2; D gene unclear. CDR3 size: 15 residues. Germline V gene lookup returns CDR1 LGHNA and CDR2 YSLEER. V dropped 0 bases and J dropped 5 bases, with 13 bases sitting between them. The CDR3 DNA sequence: TGCGCCAGCAGCCAAGATAGGATCGCGGAGTATGGCTACACCTTC. Residues: CASSQDRIAEYGYTF.

This clone has only a few counts. V and J are TRBV11-3 and TRBJ2-7, with 9 bases matching TRBD1. V trimming: 7 bases; J trimming: 2 bases; junction bases outside the gene matches: 6. The CDR3 contains 14 residues. Germline CDR1 SGHNT, CDR2 YENEEA. CDR3 sequence: CASKIDRGTYEQYF. Written as DNA, the CDR3 is TGTGCCAGCAAGATTGACAGGGGGACCTACGAGCAGTACTTC.

DNA of the CDR3: TGCGCCAGCAGCCAAGCCCCAGCGGGGTACAATGAGCAGTTCTTC. It yields the protein CASSQAPAGYNEQFF. The rearrangement links TRBV4-3 to TRBJ2-1; TRBD2 aligns across 7 bases. V dropped 1 base and J dropped 4; count of bases not matched to a gene: 4. The germline CDR1 and CDR2 sequences are LGHNA and YSLEER. The CDR3 runs to 15 residues.

This clone was detected once. The CDR3 protein is CASSWDRTTDTQYF. As DNA, the CDR3 is TGTGCCAGCAGCTGGGACAGAACCACAGATACGCAGTATTTT. The genes are TRBV7-3 and TRBJ2-3; 7 bases align to TRBD1. V lost 4 bases to trimming and J lost 2 bases; unmatched junction nucleotides: 3. The V gene's germline CDR1 is SGHTA and CDR2 FQGTGA. The CDR3 sequence is 14 residues long. Supplemented by reference TRBV7-3 and TRBJ2-3, the full variable domain reads GAGVSQTPSNKVTEKGKYVELRCDPISGHTALYWYRQSLGQGPEFLIYFQGTGAADDSGLPNDRFFAVRPEGSVSTLKIQRTERGDSAVYLCASSWDRTTDTQYFGPGTRLTVL.

This clone was seen once. The chain links TRBV15 to TRBJ2-5, with 8 nucleotides matching TRBD1. With V trimmed by 1 base and J by 2 bases, 3 bases remained unmatched. Per the germline V gene, CDR1 is LNHNV and CDR2 is YYDKDF (reference sequence). This CDR3 is built from 15 residues. The CDR3 coding sequence is TGTGCCACCAGCAGAGGGACAGGGTCGCAAGAGACCCAGTACTTC. This codes for CATSRGTGSQETQYF.

The chain joins TRBV29-1 to TRBJ1-1; D remains ambiguous. V lost 7 bases and J lost 1, with 10 bases in between. The germline gives CDR1 SQVTM, CDR2 ANQGSEA. This CDR3 has 12 residues. The CDR3 reads CSGKRRNTEAFF. The DNA of the CDR3 is TGCAGCGGCAAGAGGAGGAACACTGAAGCTTTCTTT.

The chain's CDR3 is CASNKGGGSFHTEAFF. CDR3 nucleotides: TGTGCCAGTAACAAGGGGGGGGGATCTTTTCACACTGAAGCTTTCTTT. V and J are TRBV19 and TRBJ1-1, with a weak D call TRBD1 (6 bases). The CDR3 length is 16 residues. Trimming took 7 bases from V and 3 from J, leaving 21 bases between them. Germline assignment: CDR1 LNHDA and CDR2 SQIVND (reference sequence).

The chain has TRBV11-3 and TRBJ2-1; possible D gene TRBD2, 6 bases. The V gene's germline CDR1 is SGHNT and CDR2 YENEEA. Trimming pared 5 bases from V and 6 bases from J, leaving 14 bases between. The CDR3 totals 14 residues. As DNA, the CDR3 is TGTGCCAGCAGCCCGGGCATGGGACTCAATGAGCAGTTCTTC. It translates to CASSPGMGLNEQFF.